The entry that follows covers one T cell receptor beta chain sequence. This CDR3 spans 15 amino acids. Trimming took 1 base from V and 7 from J, leaving 14 bases between them. Germline V gives CDR1 SGHVS, CDR2 FQNEAQ. The data stem from a study of technical replicates of blood from several donors. Profiling relied on immunoSEQ multiplex PCR, and the TCRdb table lists in-frame clones only, not all of them. The repertoire includes almost 85,000 clones, about 97% of them detected once, and 0.18% sits in the top ten. The chain couples TRBV7-8 to TRBJ1-5; possibly TRBD1 for D (6 bases). Material for sequencing was T cells isolated from PBMCs. This TCR derives from a human donor in good health. CDR3 region: CASSLGSGVGQPQHF. The CDR3 DNA follows: TGTGCCAGCAGCTTAGGGTCAGGGGTAGGGCAGCCCCAGCATTTT. The complete variable domain, with remaining parts taken from reference TRBV7-8 and TRBJ1-5, reads GAGVSQSPRYKVAKRGQDVALRCDPISGHVSLFWYQQALGQGPEFLTYFQNEAQLDKSGLPSDRFFAERPEGSVSTLKIQRTQQEDSAVYLCASSLGSGVGQPQHFGDGTRLSIL.